The 8 T cell receptor beta chains listed next were all sequenced from one sample in a study of blood T cell repertoires in COVID-19. Profiling relied on immunoSEQ multiplex PCR, and the TCRdb table lists in-frame clones only, not all of them. Of approximately 320,000 clones detected, roughly 90% appear once; the ten largest clones hold 2.6%. Sample: PBMCs or T cells enriched from blood (not recorded which). The receptor set was obtained from a man aged 60-69 years who had recovered from COVID-19.

The rearrangement uses TRBV5-1 and TRBJ1-2, with D tentatively TRBD1 (6 bases). Trimming shortened V by 1 base and J by 7 bases, and 8 bases separated the two germline ends. The CDR3 covers 12 residues. Germline-derived CDR1 and CDR2 are SGHRS and YFSETQ. The CDR3 loop reads CASSLMGAGYTF. CDR3 nucleotides: TGCGCCAGCAGCTTGATGGGGGCTGGCTACACCTTC.

The chain links TRBV7-2 to TRBJ1-2; 10 positions match TRBD1. CDR3 length: 15 residues. Germline assignment: CDR1 SGHTA and CDR2 FQGNSA. V was pared by 5 bases and J by 8 bases, with 11 bases of the junction left unmatched. In nucleotides, the CDR3 is TGTGCCAGCAGCGCCAGGGACAGGGGAATGGTCGGCTACACCTTC. Its translation: CASSARDRGMVGYTF.

This clone has only one observation. This sequence joins TRBV9 and TRBJ1-2, with unresolved D. Trimming cost V 4 bases and J 4 bases, with 14 bases left between them. CDR1 is SGDLS and CDR2 is YYNGEE in the germline V gene. This CDR3 comprises 14 residues. This chain's CDR3 is CASSPRTETYGYTF. CDR3 bases: TGTGCCAGCAGCCCCCGTACAGAGACCTATGGCTACACCTTC.

The V gene is TRBV6-5, the J gene TRBJ2-7, with D perhaps TRBD1 (6 bases). The length of the CDR3 is 14 residues. The V gene's germline CDR1 is MNHEY and CDR2 SVGAGI. Trimming left V 6 bases short and J 3 bases short, with 15 bases between. The DNA for the CDR3 is TGTGCCAGCAGCACCGGGACATACCACTACGAGCAGTACTTC. As protein: CASSTGTYHYEQYF.

The V gene is TRBV2, the J gene TRBJ2-7, with 7 bases fitting TRBD1. Germline trimming cut 7 bases from V and 3 bases from J; bases unmatched to any gene: 24. Germline-derived CDR1 and CDR2 are SNHLY and FYNNEI. The CDR3 contains 19 residues. In nucleotides, the CDR3 is TGTGCCAGCACTCCTCTTCGAAGGCGTGACAGGGATTTGATCTACGAGCAGTACTTC. It specifies CASTPLRRRDRDLIYEQYF.

This sequence joins TRBV5-1 and TRBJ1-1; D may be TRBD1 (5 bases). Looked up from germline, CDR1 is SGHRS and CDR2 is YFSETQ. Trimming took 1 base from V and 7 from J, leaving 11 bases between them. CDR3 length: 13 amino acids. CDR3: CASSLWGRVEAFF. The DNA of the CDR3 is TGCGCCAGCAGCTTGTGGGGGAGGGTTGAAGCTTTCTTT.

The CDR3 loop reads CATASSGTPNEQFF. The CDR3 coding sequence is TGTGCCACTGCATCTAGCGGGACGCCCAATGAGCAGTTCTTC. This chain links TRBV10-3 with TRBJ2-1; 9 positions agree with TRBD2. J was trimmed by 6 bases and V by 10 bases; bases with no gene match: 10. Germline CDR1 reads ENHRY; CDR2 reads SYGVKD. The CDR3 is made up of 14 amino acids.

The chain joins TRBV7-8 to TRBJ2-7, with TRBD1 matching over 11 bases. The CDR3 covers 16 residues. Per germline, CDR1 SGHVS and CDR2 FQNEAQ. Trimming at V came to 4 bases and at J to 6 bases, leaving 11 bases not matched to a gene. CDR3 nucleotide sequence: TGTGCCAGCAGCTCATCCCGGTGGGGACAGGGGGTCGAGCAGTACTTC. It encodes CASSSSRWGQGVEQYF. Looking up the rest from reference TRBV7-8 and TRBJ2-7 gives the full variable domain: GAGVSQSPRYKVAKRGQDVALRCDPISGHVSLFWYQQALGQGPEFLTYFQNEAQLDKSGLPSDRFFAERPEGSVSTLKIQRTQQEDSAVYLCASSSSRWGQGVEQYFGPGTRLTVT.